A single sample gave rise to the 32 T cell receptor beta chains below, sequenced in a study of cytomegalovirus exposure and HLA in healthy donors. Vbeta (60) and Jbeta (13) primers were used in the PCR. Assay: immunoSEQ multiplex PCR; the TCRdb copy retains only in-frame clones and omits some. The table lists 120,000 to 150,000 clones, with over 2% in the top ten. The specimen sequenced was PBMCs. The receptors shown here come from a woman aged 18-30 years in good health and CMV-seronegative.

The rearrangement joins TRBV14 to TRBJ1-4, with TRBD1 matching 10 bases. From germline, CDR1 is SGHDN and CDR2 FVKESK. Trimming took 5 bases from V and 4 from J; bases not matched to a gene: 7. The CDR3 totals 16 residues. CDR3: CASSFGTGDGNEKLFF. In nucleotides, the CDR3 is TGTGCCAGCAGCTTCGGGACAGGGGACGGTAATGAAAAACTGTTTTTT.

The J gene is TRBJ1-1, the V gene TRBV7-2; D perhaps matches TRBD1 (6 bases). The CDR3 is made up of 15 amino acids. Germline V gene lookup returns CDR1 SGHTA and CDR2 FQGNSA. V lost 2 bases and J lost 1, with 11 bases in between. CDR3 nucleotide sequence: TGTGCCAGCAGCTTATTGGGACACCAGAACACTGAAGCTTTCTTT. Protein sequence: CASSLLGHQNTEAFF.

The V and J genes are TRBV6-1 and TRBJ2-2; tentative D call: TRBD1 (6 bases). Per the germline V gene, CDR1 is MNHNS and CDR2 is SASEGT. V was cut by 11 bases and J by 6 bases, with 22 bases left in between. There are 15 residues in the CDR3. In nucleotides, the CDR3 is TGTGCCGGATCACAGGGCGCAGGGGCGGCCGGGGAGCTGTTTTTT. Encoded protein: CAGSQGAGAAGELFF.

The CDR3 protein is CASSLFRTGGSYGYTF. The CDR3 nucleotides are TGTGCCAGCAGCTTATTCCGGACAGGGGGTAGCTATGGCTACACCTTC. The chain joins TRBV7-8 to TRBJ1-2; 10 bases align to TRBD1. The CDR3 runs to 16 residues. Germline assignment: CDR1 SGHVS and CDR2 FQNEAQ. J was trimmed by 4 bases and V by 2 bases; bases with no gene match: 7.

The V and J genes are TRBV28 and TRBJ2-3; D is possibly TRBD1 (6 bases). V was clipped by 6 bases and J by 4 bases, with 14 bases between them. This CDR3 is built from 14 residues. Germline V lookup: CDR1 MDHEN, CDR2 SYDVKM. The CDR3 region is CASSTGTTADTQYF. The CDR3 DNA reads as TGTGCCAGCAGCACAGGGACCACGGCAGATACGCAGTATTTT.

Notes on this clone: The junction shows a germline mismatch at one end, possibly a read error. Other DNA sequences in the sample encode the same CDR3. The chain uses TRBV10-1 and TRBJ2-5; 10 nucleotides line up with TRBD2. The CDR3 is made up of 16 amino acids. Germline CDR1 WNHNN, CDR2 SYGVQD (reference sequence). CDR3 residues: CASSAGLAEIQETQYF. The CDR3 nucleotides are TGTGCCAGCAGTGCAGGACTAGCGGAGATACAAGAGACCCAGTACTTC.

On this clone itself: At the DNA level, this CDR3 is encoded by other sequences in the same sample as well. CDR3 residues: CASSLGTGGHQPQHF. The CDR3, as DNA: TGTGCCAGCAGCTTGGGGACAGGGGGCCATCAGCCCCAGCATTTT. J is TRBJ1-5 and V is TRBV7-2; 12 nucleotides agree with TRBD1. The CDR3 is 15 amino acids. Losses at the gene ends were 3 bases for V and 5 bases for J; bases not matched to a gene: 2. Germline CDR1 reads SGHTA; CDR2 reads FQGNSA.

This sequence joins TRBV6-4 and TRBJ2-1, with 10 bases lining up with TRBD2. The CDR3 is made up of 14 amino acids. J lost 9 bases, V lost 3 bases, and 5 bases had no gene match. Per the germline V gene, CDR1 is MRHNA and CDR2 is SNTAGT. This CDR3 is CASSELAGGGEQFF. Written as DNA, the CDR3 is TGTGCCAGCAGTGAGTTAGCGGGAGGCGGTGAGCAGTTCTTC.

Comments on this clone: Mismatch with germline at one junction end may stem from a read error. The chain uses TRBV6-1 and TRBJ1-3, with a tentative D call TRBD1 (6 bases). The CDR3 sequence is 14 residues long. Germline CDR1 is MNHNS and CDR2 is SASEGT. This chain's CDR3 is CASREGGLRNTIYF. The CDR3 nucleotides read TGTGCCAGCAGGGAAGGGGGACTTAGAAACACCATATATTTT.

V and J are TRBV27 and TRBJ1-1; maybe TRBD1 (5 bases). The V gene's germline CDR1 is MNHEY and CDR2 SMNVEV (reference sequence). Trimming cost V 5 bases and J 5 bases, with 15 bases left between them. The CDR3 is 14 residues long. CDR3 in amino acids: CASSKGRGGTEAFF. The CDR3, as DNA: TGTGCCAGCAGTAAGGGGAGGGGAGGGACTGAAGCTTTCTTT.

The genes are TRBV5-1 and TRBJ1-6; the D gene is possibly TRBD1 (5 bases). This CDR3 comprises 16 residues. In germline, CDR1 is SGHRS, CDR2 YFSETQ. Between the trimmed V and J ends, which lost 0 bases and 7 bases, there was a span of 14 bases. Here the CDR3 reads CASSLDQGGGNSPLHF. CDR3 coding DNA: TGCGCCAGCAGCTTGGATCAGGGAGGTGGAAATTCACCCCTCCACTTT.

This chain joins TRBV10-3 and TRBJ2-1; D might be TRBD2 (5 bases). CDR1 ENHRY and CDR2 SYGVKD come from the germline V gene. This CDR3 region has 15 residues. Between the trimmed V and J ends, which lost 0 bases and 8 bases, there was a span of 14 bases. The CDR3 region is CAISESRGSIDEQFF. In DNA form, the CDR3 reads TGTGCCATCAGTGAGTCGCGAGGGTCCATCGATGAGCAGTTCTTC.

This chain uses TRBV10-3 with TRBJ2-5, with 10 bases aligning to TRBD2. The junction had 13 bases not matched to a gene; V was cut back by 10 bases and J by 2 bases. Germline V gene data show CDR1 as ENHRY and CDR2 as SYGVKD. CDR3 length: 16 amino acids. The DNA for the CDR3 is TGTGCCACAAGGGCGACTAGCGGGCAGTCGCAAGAGACCCAGTACTTC. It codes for CATRATSGQSQETQYF.

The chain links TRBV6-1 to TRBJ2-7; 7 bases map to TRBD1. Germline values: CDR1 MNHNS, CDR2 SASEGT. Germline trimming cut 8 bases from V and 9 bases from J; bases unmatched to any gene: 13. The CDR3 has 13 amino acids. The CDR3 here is CASRGGRGRAQYV. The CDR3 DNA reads TGTGCCAGCCGTGGGGGTAGGGGGCGAGCGCAGTACGTC.

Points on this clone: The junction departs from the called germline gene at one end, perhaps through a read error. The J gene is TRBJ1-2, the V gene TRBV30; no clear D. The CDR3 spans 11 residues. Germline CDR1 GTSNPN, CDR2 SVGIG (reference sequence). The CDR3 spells CAWSVRDGYTF. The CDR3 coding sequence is TGTGCCTGGAGTGTACGGGATGGATACACCTTC.

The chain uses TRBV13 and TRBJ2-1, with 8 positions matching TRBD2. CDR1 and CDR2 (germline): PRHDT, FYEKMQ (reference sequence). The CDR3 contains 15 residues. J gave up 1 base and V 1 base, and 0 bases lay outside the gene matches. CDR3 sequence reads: CASSLAGGSYNEQFF. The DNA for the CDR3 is TGTGCCAGCAGCTTAGCGGGAGGGTCCTACAATGAGCAGTTCTTC.

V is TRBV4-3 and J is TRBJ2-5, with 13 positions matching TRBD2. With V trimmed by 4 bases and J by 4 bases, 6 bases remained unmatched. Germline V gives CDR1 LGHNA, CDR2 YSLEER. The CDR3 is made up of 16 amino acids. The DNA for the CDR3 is TGCGCCAGCAGCCTCGGACTAGCGGGAGACTTAGAGACCCAGTACTTC. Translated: CASSLGLAGDLETQYF.

Written as DNA, the CDR3 is TGTGCCAGCAGCCATCAACTAGGGTCAGATACGCAGTATTTT. Its protein product is CASSHQLGSDTQYF. The rearrangement links TRBV4-2 to TRBJ2-3; a possible D gene is TRBD2 (5 bases). Trimming stripped 3 bases from V and 4 bases from J, with 11 bases between. CDR1 and CDR2 from the germline V gene are LGHNA and YNFKEQ. The CDR3 is 14 amino acids.

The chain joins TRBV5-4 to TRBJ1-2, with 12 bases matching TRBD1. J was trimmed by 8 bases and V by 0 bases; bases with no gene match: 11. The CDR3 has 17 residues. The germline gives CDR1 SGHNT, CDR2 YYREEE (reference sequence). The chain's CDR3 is CASSLVGGGQGAQGYTF. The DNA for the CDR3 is TGTGCCAGCAGCTTGGTAGGAGGGGGACAGGGGGCGCAAGGCTACACCTTC.

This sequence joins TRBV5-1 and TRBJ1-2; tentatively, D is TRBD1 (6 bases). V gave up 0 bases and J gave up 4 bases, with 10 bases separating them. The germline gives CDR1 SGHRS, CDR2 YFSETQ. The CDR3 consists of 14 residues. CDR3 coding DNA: TGCGCCAGCAGCTTGGAGGGACACAGCTATGGCTACACCTTC. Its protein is CASSLEGHSYGYTF.

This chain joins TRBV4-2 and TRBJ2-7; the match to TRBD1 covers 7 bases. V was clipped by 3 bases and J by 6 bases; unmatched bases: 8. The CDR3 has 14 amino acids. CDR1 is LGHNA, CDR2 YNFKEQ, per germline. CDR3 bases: TGTGCCAGCAGCCAGGATACAGGGGCTTCCGAGCAGTACGTC. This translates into CASSQDTGASEQYV.

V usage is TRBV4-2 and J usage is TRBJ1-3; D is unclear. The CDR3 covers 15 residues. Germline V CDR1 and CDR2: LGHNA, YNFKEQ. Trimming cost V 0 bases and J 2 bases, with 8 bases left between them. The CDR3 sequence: CASSQDVTAGNTIYF. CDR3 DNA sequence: TGTGCCAGCAGCCAAGATGTTACAGCTGGAAACACCATATATTTT.

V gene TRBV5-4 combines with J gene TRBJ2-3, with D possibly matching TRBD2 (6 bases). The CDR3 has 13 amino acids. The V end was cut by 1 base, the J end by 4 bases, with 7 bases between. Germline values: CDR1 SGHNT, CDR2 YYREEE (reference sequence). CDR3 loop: CASSLTGADTQYF. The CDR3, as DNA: TGTGCCAGCAGCTTGACGGGAGCAGATACGCAGTATTTT.

The CDR3 DNA reads TGTGCCAGCAGTCGGCCCTTCCCGAAGGGAGGCACAGATACGCAGTATTTT. Amino acid sequence: CASSRPFPKGGTDTQYF. The rearrangement joins TRBV28 to TRBJ2-3; maybe TRBD2 (5 bases). Germline V gene sequence: CDR1 MDHEN, CDR2 SYDVKM. This CDR3 contains 17 residues. The ends were cut back, 5 bases at V and 1 base at J, with 19 bases in the middle.

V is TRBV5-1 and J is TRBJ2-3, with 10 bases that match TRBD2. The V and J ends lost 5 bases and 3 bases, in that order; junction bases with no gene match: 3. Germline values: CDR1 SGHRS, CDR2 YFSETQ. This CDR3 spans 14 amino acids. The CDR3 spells CASRPSGSTDTQYF. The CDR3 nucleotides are TGCGCCAGCAGGCCTAGCGGGAGTACAGATACGCAGTATTTT.

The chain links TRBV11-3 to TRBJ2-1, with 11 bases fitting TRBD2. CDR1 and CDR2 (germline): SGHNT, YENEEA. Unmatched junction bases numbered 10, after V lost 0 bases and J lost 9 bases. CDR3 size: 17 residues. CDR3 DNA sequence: TGTGCCAGCAGCTTAGAAATCCAACTAGCGGGAGAGGGTGAGCAGTTCTTC. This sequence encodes CASSLEIQLAGEGEQFF.

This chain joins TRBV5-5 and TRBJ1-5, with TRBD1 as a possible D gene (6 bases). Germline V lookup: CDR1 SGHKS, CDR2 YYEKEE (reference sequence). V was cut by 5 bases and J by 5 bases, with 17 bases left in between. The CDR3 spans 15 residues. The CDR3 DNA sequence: TGTGCCAGCAGTTCGGAGCAGGGGAGAGATCAGCCCCAGCATTTT. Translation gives CASSSEQGRDQPQHF.

The chain's CDR3 is CAWSQDRGNYGYTF. The CDR3 bases are TGTGCCTGGAGTCAGGACAGGGGCAACTATGGCTACACCTTC. This chain connects TRBV30 to TRBJ1-2, with 9 bases that match TRBD1. Germline CDR1 reads GTSNPN; CDR2 reads SVGIG (reference sequence). There are 14 residues in the CDR3. J was trimmed by 2 bases and V by 2 bases; bases with no gene match: 3.

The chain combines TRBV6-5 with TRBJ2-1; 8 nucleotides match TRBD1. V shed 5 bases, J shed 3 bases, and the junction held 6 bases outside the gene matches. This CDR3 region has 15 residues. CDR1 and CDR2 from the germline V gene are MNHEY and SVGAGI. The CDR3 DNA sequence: TGTGCCAGCAGTATCGGACAGGGCGGCTACAATGAGCAGTTCTTC. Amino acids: CASSIGQGGYNEQFF.

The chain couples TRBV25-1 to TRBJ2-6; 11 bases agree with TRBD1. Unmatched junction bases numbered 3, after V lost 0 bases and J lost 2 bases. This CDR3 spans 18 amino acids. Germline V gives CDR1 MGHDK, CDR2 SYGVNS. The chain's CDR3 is CASSEYGQGATGANVLTF. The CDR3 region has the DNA TGTGCCAGCAGTGAATATGGACAGGGGGCGACTGGGGCCAACGTCCTGACTTTC.

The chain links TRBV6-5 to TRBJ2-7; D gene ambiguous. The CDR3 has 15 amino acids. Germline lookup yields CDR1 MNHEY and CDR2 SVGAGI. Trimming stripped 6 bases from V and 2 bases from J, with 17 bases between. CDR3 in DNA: TGTGCCAGCAGCAGAAGCCTAGACCCTCCCTACGAGCAGTACGTC. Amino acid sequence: CASSRSLDPPYEQYV.

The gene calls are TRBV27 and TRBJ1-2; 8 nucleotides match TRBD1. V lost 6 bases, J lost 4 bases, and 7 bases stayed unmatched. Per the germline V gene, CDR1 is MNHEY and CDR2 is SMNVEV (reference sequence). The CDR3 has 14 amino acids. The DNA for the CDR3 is TGTGCCAGCAGGGACAGGGAAACGCTCTATGGCTACACCTTC. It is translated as CASRDRETLYGYTF.